The sequence of this TCR beta chain was determined in a study of blood T cells in healthy people across ages. PCR was performed a second time for about 6 to 11 cycles using a sample-barcoded 5' primer and a J-beta primer mix. A single record per CDR3 protein comes from TCRdb applying MiXCR to the 5' RACE reads. This table has hundreds of thousands of distinct CDR3 sequences, around 32% appearing once. General study results and limits: Bulk PBMC profiling left naive and antigen-experienced comparisons inconclusive. In these data, TCR beta diversity tracked strongly with naive T cell percentage.

The CDR3 has 13 residues. Looked up from germline, CDR1 is GTSNPN and CDR2 is SVGIG (reference sequence). This clonotype was picked up a small number of times. Its target is unknown. The source is a woman of 80 years or more in good health. Material for sequencing was blood. The rearrangement joins TRBV30 to TRBJ2-4; D tentatively reads TRBD1 or TRBD2 (5 bases each). TRBJ2-5 explains the end of the DNA better; the J call may be wrong. This CDR3 reads CAWSAWGQETQYF. Here the CDR3 DNA reads TGTGCCTGGAGTGCCTGGGGGCAAGAGACCCAGTACTTC.